This T cell receptor (beta chain) was identified in a study of blood T cell repertoires in COVID-19. Study-level information: Sources were T cells, B-cell-depleted T cells, or PBMCs; the material itself was cDNA or gDNA.

Per the original methods: It was from reference gene primer amplification that nucleated cell counts were estimated. Method: immunoSEQ multiplex PCR; TCRdb's copy keeps in-frame clones and lacks some. From that table come the V and J calls and clone size; the DNA was used to work out D and trimming. This table has roughly 290,000 clones, roughly 80% appearing once. V was clipped by 3 bases and J by 5 bases, with 13 bases between them. There are 14 residues in the CDR3. The germline V gene has CDR1 SGHTA and CDR2 FQGNSA. Those enrolled in Seattle joined during active infection and were followed longitudinally afterward.

The sequence came from a person between 65 and 79 years old with COVID-19, enrolled during active disease. The chain joins TRBV7-2 to TRBJ1-2; D is unresolved. Source material: peripheral blood. CDR3 loop: CASSLDGVYYGYTF. As DNA, the CDR3 is TGTGCCAGCAGCTTGGACGGGGTTTATTATGGCTACACCTTC.